This TCR beta chain was sequenced during a study of blood T cells in healthy people across ages. The sample holds a few counts of this clonotype. It was with a sample-barcoded 5' primer and a J-beta primer mix that a second PCR of roughly 7 to 12 cycles was run. TCRdb re-derived calls from the 5' RACE reads in MiXCR, one entry per CDR3 protein. The profile shows under 2 million distinct CDR3 sequences, 30% to 40% of them singletons. Trimming removed 5 bases at V and 0 bases at J, with 9 bases between. Germline values: CDR1 MDHEN, CDR2 SYDVKM. This CDR3 is built from 14 residues. What was sequenced was blood. The chain links TRBV28 to TRBJ2-3; D call uncertain. The receptor was derived from a young woman in good health. Written as DNA, the CDR3 is TGTGCCAGCAGTCTACATGGGAGCACAGATACGCAGTATTTT. It encodes CASSLHGSTDTQYF.